This T cell receptor beta chain is from a study of lymphopenia after photon versus proton radiotherapy. Findings of the study overall: Oligoclonal CD8+ Temra expansion after nadir drove photon patients' diversity drop. A bigger post-nadir fall in TCR diversity correlated inversely with survival time in deceased patients.

Trimming removed 5 bases from V and 7 bases from J; junction bases left unmatched: 4. Looked up from germline, CDR1 is MDHEN and CDR2 is SYDVKM. There are 12 residues in the CDR3. Here immunoSEQ multiplex PCR was the method, and the copy in TCRdb shows in-frame clones only, minus some. The top ten clones hold 2.2% of a sample with roughly 45,000 clones, about 85% of them seen once. Notes on this clone: The antigen remains undetermined.

This specimen consisted of peripheral blood, obtained from a patient treated with photon-based radiotherapy. The TCR originated in a middle-aged man with gastric cancer. V gene TRBV28 combines with J gene TRBJ2-7; 8 bases are shared with TRBD1. CDR3 region: CASSPTGVEQYF. DNA for the CDR3: TGTGCCAGCAGTCCGACAGGGGTTGAGCAGTACTTC.